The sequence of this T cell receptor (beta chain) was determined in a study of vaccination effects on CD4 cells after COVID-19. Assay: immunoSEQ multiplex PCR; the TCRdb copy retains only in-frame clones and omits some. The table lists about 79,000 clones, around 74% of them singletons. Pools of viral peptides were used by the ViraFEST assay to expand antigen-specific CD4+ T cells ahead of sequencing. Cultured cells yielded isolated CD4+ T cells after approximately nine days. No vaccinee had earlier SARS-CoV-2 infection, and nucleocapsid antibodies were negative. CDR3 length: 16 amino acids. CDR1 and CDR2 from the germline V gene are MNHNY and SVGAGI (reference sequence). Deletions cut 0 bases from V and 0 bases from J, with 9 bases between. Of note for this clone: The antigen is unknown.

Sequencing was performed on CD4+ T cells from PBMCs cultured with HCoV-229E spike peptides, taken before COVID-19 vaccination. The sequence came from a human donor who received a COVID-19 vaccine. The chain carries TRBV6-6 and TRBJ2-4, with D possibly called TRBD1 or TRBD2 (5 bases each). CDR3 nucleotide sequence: TGTGCCAGCAGTTACTCATCGGGGCTAGCCAAAAACATTCAGTACTTC. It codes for CASSYSSGLAKNIQYF.